The clone carrying this T cell receptor beta chain showed up many times. The sample is drawn from a study of T cells in Graves' hyperthyroidism and ophthalmopathy. Looking at the study overall: Blood was drawn when the patient was first diagnosed and still untreated.

From RNA transcripts, TCR beta CDR3 regions were amplified. RT-PCR in the first round (using the HTBI primer set) targeted the TCR CDR3. TCRdb fed the multiplex PCR reads into MiXCR, producing one record per CDR3 protein. Of hundreds of thousands of distinct CDR3 sequences in the sample, approximately 15% are singletons; the top ten hold 5.8%. Used for diagnoses were clinical symptoms, serum thyroxine and TRAb, thyroid ultrasound and orbital computed tomography. Blood sampling occurred at first hyperthyroidism diagnosis, ahead of any ophthalmopathy symptoms. Germline CDR1 is SGHAT and CDR2 is FQNNGV. The CDR3 loop spans 14 amino acids. V shed 6 bases and J shed 0 bases, with 8 bases lying between them.

The sequence was obtained from a young woman with Graves' hyperthyroidism that later progressed to Graves' ophthalmopathy. Sequenced input: blood. V usage is TRBV11-2 and J usage is TRBJ1-4; perhaps TRBD1 as D (6 bases). CDR3 residues: CASRRTATNEKLFF. CDR3 bases: TGTGCCAGCAGGCGGACAGCAACTAATGAAAAACTGTTTTTT.